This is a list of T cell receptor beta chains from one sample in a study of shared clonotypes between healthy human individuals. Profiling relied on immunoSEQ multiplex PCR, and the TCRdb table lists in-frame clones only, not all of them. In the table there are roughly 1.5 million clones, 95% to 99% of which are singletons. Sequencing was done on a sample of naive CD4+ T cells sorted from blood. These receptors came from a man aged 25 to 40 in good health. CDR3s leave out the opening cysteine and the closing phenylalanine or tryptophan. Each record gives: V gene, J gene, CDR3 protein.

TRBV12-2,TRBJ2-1,ASRLYWAREAYNEQF
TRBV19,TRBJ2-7,ASMLTAARSPYEQY
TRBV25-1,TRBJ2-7,ASSDKTSGIYEQY
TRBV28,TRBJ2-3,ASSPLRLLGTDTQY
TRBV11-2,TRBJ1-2,ASSLARVQAYGYT
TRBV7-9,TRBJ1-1,ASSPLDPTGANTEAF
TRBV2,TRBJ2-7,ASSEGKGTSPYEQY
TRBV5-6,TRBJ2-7,ASSFVWEAHYEQY
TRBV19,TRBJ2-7,ASSVSGSYEQY
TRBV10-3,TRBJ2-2,ATTASATNTGELF
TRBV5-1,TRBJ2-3,ASSLVGRTTDTQY
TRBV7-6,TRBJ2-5,ASSRGLAGGSETQY
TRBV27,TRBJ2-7,ASRKTSGPSYEQY
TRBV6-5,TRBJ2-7,ASSYQGSLTYEQY
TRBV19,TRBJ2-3,ASSRWQALGTDTQY
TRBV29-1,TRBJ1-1,SAGTEAF